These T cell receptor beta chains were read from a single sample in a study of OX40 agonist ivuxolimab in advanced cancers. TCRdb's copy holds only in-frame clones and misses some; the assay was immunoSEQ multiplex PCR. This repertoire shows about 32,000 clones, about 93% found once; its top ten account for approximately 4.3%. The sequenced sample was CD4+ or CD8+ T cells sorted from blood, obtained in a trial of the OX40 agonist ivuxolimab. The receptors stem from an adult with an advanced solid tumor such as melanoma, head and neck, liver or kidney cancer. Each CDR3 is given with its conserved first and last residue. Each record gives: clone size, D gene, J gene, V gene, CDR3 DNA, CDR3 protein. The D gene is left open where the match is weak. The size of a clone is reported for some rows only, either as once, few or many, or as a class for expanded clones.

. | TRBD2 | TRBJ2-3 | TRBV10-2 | TGCGCCAGCAGTGACCCGACCCTACTAGCGGGGAACACAGATACGCAGTATTTT | CASSDPTLLAGNTDTQYF
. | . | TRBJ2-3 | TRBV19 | TGTGCCAGTAGTATATTGGGGATCGGCACAGATACGCAGTATTTT | CASSILGIGTDTQYF
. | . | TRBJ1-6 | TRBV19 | TGTGCCAGGGGGCCCCCAACACCCCTCCACTTT | CARGPPTPLHF
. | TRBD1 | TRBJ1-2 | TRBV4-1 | TGCGCCAGCAGCCAAGAGGAGGGGGCGCCTCCTGGCTACACCTTC | CASSQEEGAPPGYTF
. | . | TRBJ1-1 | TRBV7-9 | TGTGCCAGCAGCTTATCCCCTGAAGCTTTCTTT | CASSLSPEAFF
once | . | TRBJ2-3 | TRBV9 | TGTGCCAGCAGCGTAGGGGCCACAGATACGCAGTATTTT | CASSVGATDTQYF
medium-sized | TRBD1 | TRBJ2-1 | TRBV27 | TGTGCCAGCAGTTTTGGACAGGGGTTGGGTGAGCAGTTCTTC | CASSFGQGLGEQFF
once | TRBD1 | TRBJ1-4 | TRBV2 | TGTGCCAGCAGTGGACAGGGCGAGGTCGAAAAACTGTTTTTT | CASSGQGEVEKLFF
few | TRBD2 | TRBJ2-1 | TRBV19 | TGTGCCAGTAGTACCCTAGCGGGAGGGGTGAATGAGCAGTTCTTC | CASSTLAGGVNEQFF
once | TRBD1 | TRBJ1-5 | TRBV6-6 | TGTGCCAGCAGTTATGTAGGGGGCGGCAATCAGCCCCAGCATTTT | CASSYVGGGNQPQHF
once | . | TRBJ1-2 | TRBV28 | TGTGCCAGCAGTTTACCCTCGGGAGGTGCTAACTATGGCTACACCTTC | CASSLPSGGANYGYTF
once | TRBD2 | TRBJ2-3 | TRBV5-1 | TGCGCCAGCAGCTTAACTAGCGGGGGCCTCACAGATACGCAGTATTTT | CASSLTSGGLTDTQYF
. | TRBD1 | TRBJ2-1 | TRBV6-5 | TGTGCCACACACAGGGGGGATACCTCCTACAATGAGCAGTTCTTC | CATHRGDTSYNEQFF
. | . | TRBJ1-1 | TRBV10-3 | TGTGCCATCAGGTCAGGACACCGAGTGGGAGTTGGCACTGAAGCTTTCTTT | CAIRSGHRVGVGTEAFF
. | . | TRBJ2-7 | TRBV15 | TGTGCCACCAGCAGAGATATGGGGGGCTGGCGGGTCGAGCAGTACTTC | CATSRDMGGWRVEQYF
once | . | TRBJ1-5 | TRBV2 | TGTGCCAGCAGTGAATCGTGGGAGGAGCACAATCAGCCCCAGCATTTT | CASSESWEEHNQPQHF
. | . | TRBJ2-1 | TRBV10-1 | TGCGCCAGCAGTGAGGAGGCGGACAGTTTCTACAATGAGCAGTTCTTC | CASSEEADSFYNEQFF
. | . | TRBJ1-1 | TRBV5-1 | TGCGCCAGCAGCTTAGGGCAGGGGTACACTGAAGCTTTCTTT | CASSLGQGYTEAFF
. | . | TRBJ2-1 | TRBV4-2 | TGTGCCAGCAGCCAAGATCCGTCAGGGAGACCCCACGCCTACAATGAGCAGTTCTTC | CASSQDPSGRPHAYNEQFF
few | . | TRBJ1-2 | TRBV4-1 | TGCGCCAGCAGCCAACACCCGGGGAATGCCTATGGCTACACCTTC | CASSQHPGNAYGYTF
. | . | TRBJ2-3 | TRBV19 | TGTGCCAGTAGTATAGGGTCCAGGAGCACAGATACGCAGTATTTT | CASSIGSRSTDTQYF
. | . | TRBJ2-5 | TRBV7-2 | TGTGCCAGCAGCTCAGGACAGATGTACCAAGAGACCCAGTACTTC | CASSSGQMYQETQYF
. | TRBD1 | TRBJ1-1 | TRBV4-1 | TGCGCCAGCAGCTTCCACCCGGACAGGGGCGCTGAAGCTTTCTTT | CASSFHPDRGAEAFF
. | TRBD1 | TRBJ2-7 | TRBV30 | TGTGCCTGGAGGGAAGGGACAGGGGTCCACGAGCAGTACTTC | CAWREGTGVHEQYF
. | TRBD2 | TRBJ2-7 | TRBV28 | TGTGCCAGCAGCCGTCTGGGACTAGCGGGATGGGGGTCCTACGAGCAGTACTTC | CASSRLGLAGWGSYEQYF
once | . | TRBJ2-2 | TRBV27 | TGTGCCAGCAGTTTACGGACAGACACCGGGGAGCTGTTTTTT | CASSLRTDTGELFF
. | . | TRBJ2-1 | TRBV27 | TGTGCCAGCAGTTTTGGACGGGCTTCCTACAATGAGCAGTTCTTC | CASSFGRASYNEQFF
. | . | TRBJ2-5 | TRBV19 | TGTGCCAGTAGTATGTTCGGGGAAGAGACCCAGTACTTC | CASSMFGEETQYF
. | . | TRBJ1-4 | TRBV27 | TGTGCCAGCAGTTTAACCGGGAGCCCAAAACTGTTTTTT | CASSLTGSPKLFF
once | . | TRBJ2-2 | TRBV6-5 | TGTGCCAGCAGTTACTCGGCCTACACCGGGGAGCTGTTTTTT | CASSYSAYTGELFF
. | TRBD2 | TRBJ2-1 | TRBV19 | TGTGCCAGTAGTATTGTTAGCGGGGTGAACAATGAGCAGTTCTTC | CASSIVSGVNNEQFF
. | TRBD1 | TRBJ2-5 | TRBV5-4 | TGTGCCAGCAGCAAGACAGGGCGAGGAGTGGAGACCCAGTACTTC | CASSKTGRGVETQYF
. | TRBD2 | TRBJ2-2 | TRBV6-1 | TGTGCCAGCAGTGACCCAGCGGGAGTAAACACCGGGGAGCTGGTTTTT | CASSDPAGVNTGELVF
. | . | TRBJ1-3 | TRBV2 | TGTGCCAGCAGACCCGACTCCTACTCTGGAAACACCATATATTTT | CASRPDSYSGNTIYF
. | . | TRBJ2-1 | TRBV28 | TGTGCCAGCAGTGTGCAGGGGCATACCTACAATGAGCAGTTCTTC | CASSVQGHTYNEQFF
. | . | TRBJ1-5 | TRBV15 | TGTGCCACCAGCAGAGACAGGGACCTCGGCAATCAGCCCCAGCATTTT | CATSRDRDLGNQPQHF
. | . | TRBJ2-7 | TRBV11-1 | TGTGCCAGCAGCTTAGCCCTAACCGACCTCTCCTACGAGCAGTACTTC | CASSLALTDLSYEQYF
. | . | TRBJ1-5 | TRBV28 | TGTGCCAGCAGTGGTAAGGGAATCAGCAATCAGCCCCAGCATTTT | CASSGKGISNQPQHF
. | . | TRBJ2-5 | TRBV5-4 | TGTGCCAGCAGCTTGCTAGCAGAGGAGACCCAGTACTTC | CASSLLAEETQYF
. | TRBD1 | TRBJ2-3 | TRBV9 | TGTGCCAGCAGCGTAAGCCGGACAGGATTTCCCACAGATACGCAGTATTTT | CASSVSRTGFPTDTQYF
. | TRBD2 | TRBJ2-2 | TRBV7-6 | TGTGCCAGCAGCGCCCCGGGGGGAATAGGGACCGGGGAGCTGTTTTTT | CASSAPGGIGTGELFF
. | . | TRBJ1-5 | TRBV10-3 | TGTGCCATCAGTACGGACAAGTTTAATCAGCCCCAGCATTTT | CAISTDKFNQPQHF
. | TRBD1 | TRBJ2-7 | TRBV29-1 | TGCAGCGTTGATGGCCCGGGACAGGGTGGAGTCGAGCAGTACTTC | CSVDGPGQGGVEQYF
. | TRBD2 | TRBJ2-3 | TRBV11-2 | TGTGCCAGCAGCTTATCAAGCGGGAGTGCAGATACGCAGTATTTT | CASSLSSGSADTQYF
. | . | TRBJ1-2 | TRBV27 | TGTGCCAGCAGTTTAACCTATTACAGCCGGTGGGCCTATGGCTACACCTTC | CASSLTYYSRWAYGYTF
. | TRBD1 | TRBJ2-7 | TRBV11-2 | TGTGCCAGCAGCTTAGGGACAGGGGCCTACGAGCAGTACTTC | CASSLGTGAYEQYF
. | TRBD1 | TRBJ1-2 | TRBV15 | TGTGCCACCAGCAGAGCAGGGACAGTAGACGGCTACACCTTC | CATSRAGTVDGYTF
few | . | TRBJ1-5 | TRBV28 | TGTGCCAGCAGTGCTAATGTGGGGAATCAGCCCCAGCATTTT | CASSANVGNQPQHF
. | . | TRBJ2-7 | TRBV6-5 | TGTGCCAGCAATACCCCTCCCGCCTACGAGCAGTACTTC | CASNTPPAYEQYF
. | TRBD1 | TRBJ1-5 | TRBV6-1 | TGTGCCAGCAGTGATAGGACAGGGGGCAGGCAGCCCCAGCATTTT | CASSDRTGGRQPQHF
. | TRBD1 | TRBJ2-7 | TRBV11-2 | TGTGCCAGCAGCGTGGGACAGCTCGAGCAGTACTTC | CASSVGQLEQYF
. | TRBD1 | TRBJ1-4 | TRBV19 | TGTGCCAGCAGCAAACCGGGACAGTTTAATGAAAAACTGTTTTTT | CASSKPGQFNEKLFF
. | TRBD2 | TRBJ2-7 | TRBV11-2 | TGTGCCAGCAACCTAGCGGGAGGTTTCTCCTACGAGCAGTACTTC | CASNLAGGFSYEQYF
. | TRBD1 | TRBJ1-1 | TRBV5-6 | TGTGCCAGCAGCTTGGGACAGGGGGTCACTGAAGCTTTCTTT | CASSLGQGVTEAFF